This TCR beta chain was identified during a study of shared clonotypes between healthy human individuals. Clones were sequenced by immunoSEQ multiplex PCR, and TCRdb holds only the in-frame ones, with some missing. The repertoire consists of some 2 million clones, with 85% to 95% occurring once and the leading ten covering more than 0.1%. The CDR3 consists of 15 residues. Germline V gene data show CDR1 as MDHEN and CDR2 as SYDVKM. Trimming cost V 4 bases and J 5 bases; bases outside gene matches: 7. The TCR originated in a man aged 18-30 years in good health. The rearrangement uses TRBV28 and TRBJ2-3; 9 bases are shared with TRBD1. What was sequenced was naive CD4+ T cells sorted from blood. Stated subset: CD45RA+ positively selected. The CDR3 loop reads CASSSPGQGGDTQYF. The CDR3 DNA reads TGTGCCAGCAGTTCCCCGGGACAGGGAGGAGATACGCAGTATTTT.